These 17 T cell receptor beta chains were sequenced from one sample in a study of T cell responses to AZD1222 COVID-19 vaccine. Clones were sequenced by immunoSEQ multiplex PCR, and TCRdb holds only the in-frame ones, with some missing. The repertoire consists of about 34,000 clones, with around 78% occurring once and the leading ten covering roughly 4.5%. Sequences were derived from peripheral blood, sampled 28 days after the second AZD1222 dose. These receptor sequences come from an adult who received the AZD1222 COVID-19 vaccine.

The chain carries TRBV15 and TRBJ2-6; D perhaps matches TRBD2 (6 bases). The germline V gene encodes CDR1 LNHNV and CDR2 YYDKDF (reference sequence). There are 16 residues in the CDR3. Trimming took off 0 bases at V and 2 bases at J, with 8 bases between the two ends. As DNA, the CDR3 is TGTGCCACCAGCAGAGATGGAGGGACTGGGGCCAACGTCCTGACTTTC. It codes for CATSRDGGTGANVLTF.

This clone was seen only a few times. The chain combines TRBV3-1 (or the pseudogene TRBV3-2) with TRBJ1-3; D ambiguous. The CDR3 consists of 14 residues. CDR1 is LGHDT, CDR2 YNNKEL, per germline (reference sequence). Trimming took 6 bases from V and 6 from J, leaving 15 bases between them. The CDR3 spells CASSPPSIENTIYF. Here the CDR3 DNA reads TGTGCCAGCAGTCCCCCCTCGATTGAAAACACCATATATTTT.

This chain links TRBV18 with TRBJ2-2; D is undetermined. The CDR3 extends over 14 amino acids. Germline V gives CDR1 KGHSH, CDR2 LQKENI. Trimming took 2 bases from V and 7 from J, leaving 11 bases between them. The CDR3 region is CASSPFTDGGELFF. As DNA, the CDR3 is TGTGCCAGCTCACCATTCACAGACGGCGGGGAGCTGTTTTTT.

This sequence joins TRBV18 and TRBJ1-5, with 7 bases lining up with TRBD1. From germline, CDR1 is KGHSH and CDR2 LQKENI. After removal of 6 bases from V and 3 bases from J, the junction contained 8 bases not matched to a gene. This CDR3 has 15 residues. The CDR3 DNA follows: TGTGCCAGCTCCCTTACAGGGGCCGCCAATCAGCCCCAGCATTTT. Its translation: CASSLTGAANQPQHF. Full variable domain (rest looked up from reference TRBV18 and TRBJ1-5): NAGVMQNPRHLVRRRGQEARLRCSPMKGHSHVYWYRQLPEEGLKFMVYLQKENIIDESGMPKERFSAEFPKEGPSILRIQQVVRGDSAAYFCASSLTGAANQPQHFGDGTRLSIL.

This sequence joins TRBV7-9 and TRBJ2-7; D perhaps matches TRBD1 (5 bases). The V end was cut by 5 bases, the J end by 1 base, with 9 bases between. The CDR3 runs 13 residues. Germline CDR1 SEHNR, CDR2 FQNEAQ (reference sequence). CDR3 sequence: CASSPRQSYEQYF. The DNA of the CDR3 is TGTGCCAGCAGCCCCCGACAGTCCTACGAGCAGTACTTC.

V is TRBV2 and J is TRBJ1-6; D remains unclear. Germline CDR1 is SNHLY and CDR2 is FYNNEI. The CDR3 loop spans 13 amino acids. Trimming removed 6 bases from V and 13 bases from J, with 16 bases in between. The chain's CDR3 is CASRNDPGSPLHF. CDR3 in DNA: TGTGCCAGCAGGAACGATCCGGGGTCCCCCCTCCACTTT.

This chain joins TRBV24-1 and TRBJ2-2, with 8 bases that match TRBD1. J lost 2 bases, V lost 0 bases, and 4 bases had no gene match. This CDR3 is 17 amino acids long. In germline, CDR1 is KGHDR, CDR2 SFDVKD. Here the CDR3 DNA reads TGTGCCACCAGTGATTTGAGACAGGGGCGAAACACCGGGGAGCTGTTTTTT. It codes for CATSDLRQGRNTGELFF.

J is TRBJ2-2 and V is TRBV18; the match to TRBD1 covers 10 bases. The CDR3 has 17 residues. J gave up 0 bases and V 4 bases, and 5 bases lay outside the gene matches. The germline gives CDR1 KGHSH, CDR2 LQKENI. As DNA, the CDR3 is TGTGCCAGCTCACGCGCGACAGGGGGCGCGAACACCGGGGAGCTGTTTTTT. It codes for CASSRATGGANTGELFF. The full variable domain, with the rest looked up from reference TRBV18 and TRBJ2-2, is NAGVMQNPRHLVRRRGQEARLRCSPMKGHSHVYWYRQLPEEGLKFMVYLQKENIIDESGMPKERFSAEFPKEGPSILRIQQVVRGDSAAYFCASSRATGGANTGELFFGEGSRLTVL.

This rearrangement joins TRBV15 to TRBJ2-3, with TRBD2 matching over 9 bases. CDR1 LNHNV and CDR2 YYDKDF come from the germline V gene (reference sequence). The CDR3 consists of 16 residues. V shed 8 bases and J 0 bases; nucleotides not matched to a gene: 9. CDR3 DNA sequence: TGTGCCACCGGTAGCGGGGGTATGTATAGCACAGATACGCAGTATTTT. Amino acid sequence: CATGSGGMYSTDTQYF.

The chain employs TRBV5-1 and TRBJ2-7; the D is unclear. This CDR3 has 18 amino acids. Germline V gives CDR1 SGHRS, CDR2 YFSETQ. The germline V and J ends were trimmed by 0 bases and 3 bases, with 22 bases remaining between them. For the CDR3, the DNA is TGCGCCAGCAGCTTGGTGCCGTCCAGCTACTCCTTAGGCTACGAGCAGTACTTC. Translated, it gives CASSLVPSSYSLGYEQYF.

The genes are TRBV29-1 and TRBJ1-6; D uncertain. Germline CDR1 SQVTM, CDR2 ANQGSEA. The CDR3 spans 13 residues. Trimming removed 7 bases from V and 7 bases from J, with 14 bases in between. The CDR3 reads CSARPTQNSPLHF. CDR3 DNA sequence: TGCAGCGCTCGTCCCACGCAGAATTCACCCCTCCACTTT.

Written as DNA, the CDR3 is TGTGCCAGCTCACCAGGACTTCAGCCCCAGCATTTT. Protein product: CASSPGLQPQHF. The rearrangement uses TRBV18 and TRBJ1-5; D is unclear. There are 12 residues in the CDR3. Germline V gene sequence: CDR1 KGHSH, CDR2 LQKENI. V was trimmed by 2 bases and J by 6 bases, leaving 5 bases between them.

The chain carries TRBV5-1 and TRBJ2-5; 11 bases agree with TRBD1. V dropped 3 bases and J dropped 4; count of bases not matched to a gene: 5. Germline V gene data show CDR1 as SGHRS and CDR2 as YFSETQ. The CDR3 contains 15 residues. CDR3 sequence (DNA): TGCGCCAGCAGCTGGACAGGGGGCGCGGGAGAGACCCAGTACTTC. Encoded protein: CASSWTGGAGETQYF.

Only one count was recorded for this clone. The CDR3 nucleotides read TGTGCCAGCATAAAAACTAGCACAGATACGCAGTATTTT. Its translation: CASIKTSTDTQYF. The chain is built from TRBV6-5 and TRBJ2-3; D gene unclear. CDR1 MNHEY and CDR2 SVGAGI come from the germline V gene. Trimming shortened V by 7 bases and J by 0 bases, and 8 bases separated the two germline ends. The CDR3 spans 13 residues.

The rearrangement uses TRBV6-5 and TRBJ2-5; 9 positions agree with TRBD2. The germline gives CDR1 MNHEY, CDR2 SVGAGI. CDR3 length equals 13 residues. The J segment lost 5 bases and the V segment lost 6 bases, leaving 4 bases of the junction unmatched. The CDR3 nucleotides read TGTGCCAGCAGACTAGCGGGCGGGGAGACCCAGTACTTC. As protein: CASRLAGGETQYF.

The chain recombines TRBV7-7 with TRBJ2-3; 8 bases align to TRBD1. The CDR3 length is 17 residues. J gave up 2 bases and V 1 base, and 8 bases lay outside the gene matches. The germline CDR1 and CDR2 sequences are SSHAT and FNYEAQ (reference sequence). This CDR3 is CASSLGPTGGNTDTQYF. In nucleotides, the CDR3 is TGTGCCAGCAGCTTAGGACCCACAGGGGGGAACACAGATACGCAGTATTTT. Using reference TRBV7-7 and TRBJ2-3 for the parts outside the CDR3, the full variable domain is GAGVSQSPRYKVTKRGQDVTLRCDPISSHATLYWYQQALGQGPEFLTYFNYEAQPDKSGLPSDRFSAERPEGSISTLTIQRTEQRDSAMYRCASSLGPTGGNTDTQYFGPGTRLTVL.

This chain connects TRBV12-3 or TRBV12-4 to TRBJ1-1; D remains ambiguous. There are 11 residues in the CDR3. Between the trimmed V and J ends, which lost 1 base and 6 bases, there was a span of 3 bases. The CDR3 protein is CASSLGPEAFF. The CDR3 DNA sequence: TGTGCCAGCAGTTTAGGGCCTGAAGCTTTCTTT.